This TCR beta chain was identified during a study of T cells in Graves' hyperthyroidism and ophthalmopathy. Overall study results and limits: Stable hyperthyroidism was told apart from ophthalmopathy by a model built on 13 V-J features. Most expanded thyroid clonotypes above 0.001 recurred in blood.

The CDR3 is made up of 13 amino acids. The junction had 1 base not matched to a gene; V was cut back by 3 bases and J by 1 base. Per the germline V gene, CDR1 is SQVTM and CDR2 is ANQGSEA. Using RNA transcripts as the source, TCR beta CDR3 regions were amplified. The HTBI primer set was used in a first-round RT-PCR of the TCR CDR3. TCRdb re-called the multiplex PCR reads with MiXCR, one entry per CDR3 protein. There are over 650,000 distinct CDR3 sequences in the sample; just under 45% occur only once, and roughly 6.5% lies in the top ten. This clonotype was observed many times. What it binds is unknown.

The sample taken for sequencing was peripheral blood or thyroid tissue (not recorded which). This clonotype was obtained from an adult man with Graves' disease, either hyperthyroidism or ophthalmopathy (not recorded which). The V gene is TRBV29-1, the J gene TRBJ1-2; 8 nucleotides align to TRBD1. The CDR3 region has the DNA TGCAGCGTTGACAGGGGGCTTAACTATGGCTACACCTTC. It encodes CSVDRGLNYGYTF.